Detailed here is one T cell receptor (beta chain). This record comes from a study of regulatory T cells in long-lasting Graves disease. Using its own MiXCR run on the reads, TCRdb lists one record per CDR3 protein. The sample has about a thousand distinct CDR3 sequences; 89% are singletons. Extracted PBMC RNA gave rise to the TCR library. The CDR3 runs to 13 residues. V lost 5 bases, J lost 10 bases, and 15 bases lay in between. Germline CDR1 reads LNHDA; CDR2 reads SQIVND (reference sequence). The chain recombines TRBV19 with TRBJ2-1; tentative D call: TRBD1 (6 bases). The sample was peripheral blood mononuclear cells (PBMCs), taken with antithyroid drug treatment, in newly diagnosed or persistent Graves disease (not recorded which). The receptor comes from a woman in her twenties or thirties with Graves disease. The CDR3 reads CASSPSRGREQFF. DNA of the CDR3: TGTGCCAGTAGTCCAAGCAGGGGTAGGGAGCAGTTCTTC.